Listed below are T cell receptor beta chains from one sample, sequenced in a study of monozygotic twins with inflammatory bowel disease. With the 5' RACE reads reprocessed, TCRdb shows one record per CDR3 protein and no DNA. The sample holds 300,000 to 400,000 distinct CDR3 sequences. Sequenced: blood. The receptors come from a human donor with ulcerative colitis or Crohn's disease, or a healthy co-twin of an affected twin (not recorded which). Both conserved end residues are part of each CDR3.

V,J,CDR3
TRBV5-1,TRBJ2-7,CASTPRDRGTYEQYF
TRBV5-1,TRBJ2-5,CASSLTSQETQYF
TRBV5-1,TRBJ2-1,CASAPGLAGVEQFF
TRBV20-1,TRBJ2-1,CSASRQGLVNEQFF
TRBV5-1,TRBJ2-1,CASSLVAGGKQFF
TRBV4-1,TRBJ2-7,CASSQAAGTGDYEQYF
TRBV7-2,TRBJ2-3,CASSLEAGPGSTDTQYF
TRBV12-3/TRBV12-4,TRBJ2-3,CASSSRDRLPGVPPDTQYF
TRBV12-3/TRBV12-4,TRBJ1-3,CASSPVDRAGNTIYF
TRBV4-1,TRBJ1-3,CASSQPRLVSGNTIYF
TRBV20-1,TRBJ1-6,CSARDSGGRYNSPLHF
TRBV29-1,TRBJ2-3,CSVEVGGSGDTQYF
TRBV10-3,TRBJ2-7,CAIRSGVGEQYF
TRBV5-1,TRBJ2-1,CASSLALAVSNEQFF
TRBV5-1,TRBJ1-4,CASSFSPGDEKLFF
TRBV7-2,TRBJ1-1,CASSQTGDRGEAFF
TRBV20-1,TRBJ2-2,CSGILAGLNTGELFF
TRBV19,TRBJ1-4,CASSMVAEKLFF
TRBV28,TRBJ2-2,CASLVGGTGELFF
TRBV27,TRBJ1-2,CASSSRTGGWYGYTF
TRBV5-1,TRBJ2-1,CASSDKGGSILNEQFF
TRBV21-1,TRBJ2-1,CASSKEGGGSSYNEQFF
TRBV24-1,TRBJ2-1,CATGTSGRKSTEQLF
TRBV20-1,TRBJ2-7,CSAIDRDRGLNEQYF
TRBV10-2,TRBJ2-2,CASSDGGTSDYTGELFF
TRBV5-1,TRBJ2-7,CASSLGLTGYEQYF
TRBV20-1,TRBJ1-5,CSATSTGNQPQHF
TRBV5-6,TRBJ2-2,CASSLGDIVAGELFF
TRBV28,TRBJ1-2,CASRTSTRGYTF
TRBV5-5,TRBJ2-3,CASAVLGTDTQYF
TRBV28,TRBJ2-7,CASGSQGVHEQYF
TRBV6-2/TRBV6-3,TRBJ2-1,CARGTGNNNEQFF
TRBV12-3/TRBV12-4,TRBJ2-5,CASSARGQGETQYF